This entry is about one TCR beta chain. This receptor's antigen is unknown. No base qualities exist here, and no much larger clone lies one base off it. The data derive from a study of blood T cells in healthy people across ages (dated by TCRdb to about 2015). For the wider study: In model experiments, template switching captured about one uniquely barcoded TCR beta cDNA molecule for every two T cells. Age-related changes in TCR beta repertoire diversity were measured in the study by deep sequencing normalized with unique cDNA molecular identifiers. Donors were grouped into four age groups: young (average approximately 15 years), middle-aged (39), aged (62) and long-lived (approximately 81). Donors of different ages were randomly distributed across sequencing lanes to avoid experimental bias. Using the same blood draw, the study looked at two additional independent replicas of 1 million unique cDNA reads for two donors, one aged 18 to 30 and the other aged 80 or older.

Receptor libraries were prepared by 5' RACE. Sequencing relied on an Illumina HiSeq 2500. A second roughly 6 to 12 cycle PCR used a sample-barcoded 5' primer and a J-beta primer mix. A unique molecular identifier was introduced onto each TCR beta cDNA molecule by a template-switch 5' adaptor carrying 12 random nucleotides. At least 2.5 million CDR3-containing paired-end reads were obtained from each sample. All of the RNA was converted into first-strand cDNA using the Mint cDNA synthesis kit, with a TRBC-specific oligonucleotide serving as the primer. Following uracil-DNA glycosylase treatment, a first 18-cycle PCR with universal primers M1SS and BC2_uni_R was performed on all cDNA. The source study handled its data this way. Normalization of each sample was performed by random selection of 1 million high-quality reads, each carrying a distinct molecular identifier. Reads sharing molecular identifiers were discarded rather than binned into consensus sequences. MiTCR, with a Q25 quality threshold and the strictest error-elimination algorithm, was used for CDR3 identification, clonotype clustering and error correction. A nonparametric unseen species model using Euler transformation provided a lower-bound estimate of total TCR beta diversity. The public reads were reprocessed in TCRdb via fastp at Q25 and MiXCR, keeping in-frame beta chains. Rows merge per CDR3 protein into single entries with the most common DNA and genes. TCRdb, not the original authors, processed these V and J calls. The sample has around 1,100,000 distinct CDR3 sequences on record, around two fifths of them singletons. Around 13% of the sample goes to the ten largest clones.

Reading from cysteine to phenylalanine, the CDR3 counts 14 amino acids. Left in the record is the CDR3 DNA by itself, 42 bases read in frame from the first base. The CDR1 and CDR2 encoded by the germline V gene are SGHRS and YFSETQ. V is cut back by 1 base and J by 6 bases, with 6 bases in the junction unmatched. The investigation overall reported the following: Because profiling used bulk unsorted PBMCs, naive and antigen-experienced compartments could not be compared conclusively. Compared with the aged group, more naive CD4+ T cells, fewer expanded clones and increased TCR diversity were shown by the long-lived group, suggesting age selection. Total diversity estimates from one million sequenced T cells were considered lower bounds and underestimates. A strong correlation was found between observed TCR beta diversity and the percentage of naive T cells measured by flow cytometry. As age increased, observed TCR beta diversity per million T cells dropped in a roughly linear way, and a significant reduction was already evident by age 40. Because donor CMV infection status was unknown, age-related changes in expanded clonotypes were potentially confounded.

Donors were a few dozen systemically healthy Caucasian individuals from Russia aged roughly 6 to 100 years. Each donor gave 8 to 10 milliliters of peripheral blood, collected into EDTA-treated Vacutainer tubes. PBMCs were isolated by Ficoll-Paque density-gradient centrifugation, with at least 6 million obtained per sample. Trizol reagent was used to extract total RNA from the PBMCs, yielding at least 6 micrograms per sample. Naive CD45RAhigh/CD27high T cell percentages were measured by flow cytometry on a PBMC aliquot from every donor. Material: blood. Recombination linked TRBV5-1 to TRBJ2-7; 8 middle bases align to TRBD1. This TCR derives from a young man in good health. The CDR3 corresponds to CASSLTGGVLEQYF. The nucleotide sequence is TGCGCCAGCAGCTTGACAGGGGGAGTTCTCGAGCAGTACTTC.